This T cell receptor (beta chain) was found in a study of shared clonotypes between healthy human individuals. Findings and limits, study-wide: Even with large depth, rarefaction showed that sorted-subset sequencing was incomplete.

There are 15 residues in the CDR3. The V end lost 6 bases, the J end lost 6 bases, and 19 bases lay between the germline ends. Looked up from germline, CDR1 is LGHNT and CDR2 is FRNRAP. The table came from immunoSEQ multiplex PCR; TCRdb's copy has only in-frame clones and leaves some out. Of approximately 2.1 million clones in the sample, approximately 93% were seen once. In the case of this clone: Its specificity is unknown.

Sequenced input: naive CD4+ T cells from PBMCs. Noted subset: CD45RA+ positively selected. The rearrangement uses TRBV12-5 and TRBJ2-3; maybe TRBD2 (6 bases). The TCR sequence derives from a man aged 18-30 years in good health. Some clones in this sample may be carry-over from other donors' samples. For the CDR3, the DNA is TGTGCTAGTGGCTTAGGACGGACTACCGGGGATACGCAGTATTTT. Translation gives CASGLGRTTGDTQYF.